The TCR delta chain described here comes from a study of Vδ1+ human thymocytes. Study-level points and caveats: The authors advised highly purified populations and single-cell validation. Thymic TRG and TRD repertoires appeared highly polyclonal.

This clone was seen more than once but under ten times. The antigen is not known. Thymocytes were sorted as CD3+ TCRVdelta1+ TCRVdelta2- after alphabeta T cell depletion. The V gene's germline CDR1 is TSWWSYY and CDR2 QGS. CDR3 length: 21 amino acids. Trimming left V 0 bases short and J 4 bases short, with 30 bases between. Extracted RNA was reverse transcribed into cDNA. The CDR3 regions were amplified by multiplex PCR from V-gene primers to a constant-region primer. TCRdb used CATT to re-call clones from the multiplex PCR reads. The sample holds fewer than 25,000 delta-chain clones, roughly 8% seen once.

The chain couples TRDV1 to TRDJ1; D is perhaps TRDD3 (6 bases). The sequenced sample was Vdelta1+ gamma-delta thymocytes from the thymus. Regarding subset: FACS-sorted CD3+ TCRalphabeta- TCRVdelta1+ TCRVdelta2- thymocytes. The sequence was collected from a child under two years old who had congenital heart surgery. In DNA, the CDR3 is TGTGCTCTTGGGGAACTACTACGGATACCGAGATTGGGGAGAGGGGTCGATAAACTCATCTTT. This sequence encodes CALGELLRIPRLGRGVDKLIF.